The 29 T cell receptor beta chains given below trace back to one sample, sequenced in a study of cytomegalovirus exposure and HLA in healthy donors. With 60 Vbeta and 13 Jbeta primers, the PCR was carried out. The repertoire was sequenced with immunoSEQ multiplex PCR; TCRdb's copy has only in-frame clones and lacks some. The sample includes 120,000 or so clones, roughly 78% of them seen just once. Sequencing was carried out using PBMCs. The receptors were sampled from a male donor in good health and CMV-seronegative.

The rearrangement uses TRBV30 and TRBJ1-2; perhaps TRBD1 as D (5 bases). Trimming cost V 2 bases and J 3 bases, with 10 bases left between them. The CDR3 runs 13 residues. The V gene's germline CDR1 is GTSNPN and CDR2 SVGIG (reference sequence). CDR3 amino acids: CAWSQGRDYGYTF. The DNA of the CDR3 is TGTGCCTGGAGTCAGGGCAGGGACTATGGCTACACCTTC.

The chain couples TRBV9 to TRBJ2-1, with D possibly TRBD2 on 7 matching bases. CDR3 size: 15 residues. V gave up 0 bases and J gave up 2 bases, with 9 bases separating them. The germline gives CDR1 SGDLS, CDR2 YYNGEE. The CDR3 sequence: CASSVAGGPYNEQFF. Here the CDR3 DNA reads TGTGCCAGCAGCGTAGCGGGGGGCCCCTACAATGAGCAGTTCTTC.

The genes are TRBV30 and TRBJ1-2; D uncertain. The CDR3 is 10 amino acids. V lost 5 bases and J lost 7, with 8 bases in between. The germline gives CDR1 GTSNPN, CDR2 SVGIG (reference sequence). CDR3 amino acids: CAWRVVGYTF. CDR3 nucleotides: TGTGCCTGGCGCGTTGTTGGCTACACCTTC.

The V gene is TRBV7-9, the J gene TRBJ2-4, with 8 bases fitting TRBD2. The CDR3 sequence is 16 residues long. The J segment lost 3 bases and the V segment lost 6 bases, leaving 10 bases of the junction unmatched. Germline values: CDR1 SEHNR, CDR2 FQNEAQ (reference sequence). CDR3 nucleotides: TGTGCCAGCAGTTTCGGGGGGGTAGTCGGCAAAAACATTCAGTACTTC. Encoded protein: CASSFGGVVGKNIQYF.

This clone occurred a few times. The chain links TRBV4-1 to TRBJ1-4; maybe TRBD1 (5 bases). There are 15 residues in the CDR3. V lost 3 bases to trimming and J lost 0 bases, with 8 bases between them. Germline CDR1 is MGHRA and CDR2 is YSYEKL. CDR3 sequence reads: CASSQGPATNEKLFF. CDR3 in DNA: TGCGCCAGCAGCCAGGGGCCCGCAACTAATGAAAAACTGTTTTTT.

In the case of this clone: Its ends do not fully match the called genes, so a read error is possible. V is TRBV7-9 and J is TRBJ1-1, with D possibly TRBD1 on 5 matching bases. CDR1 is SEHNR and CDR2 is FQNEAQ in the germline V gene (reference sequence). CDR3 length: 16 residues. The CDR3 spells CSSSLRVGSGVTEAFF. The CDR3, as DNA: TGTTCCAGCAGCTTAAGGGTTGGGTCGGGGGTCACTGAAGCTTTCTTT.

This chain joins TRBV9 and TRBJ2-5; 9 bases agree with TRBD2. V was clipped by 0 bases and J by 5 bases; unmatched bases: 8. CDR3 length: 16 amino acids. Germline CDR1 is SGDLS and CDR2 is YYNGEE. Here the CDR3 reads CASSVVASGIQETQYF. CDR3 in DNA: TGTGCCAGCAGCGTAGTTGCTAGCGGGATACAGGAGACCCAGTACTTC.

This rearrangement joins TRBV9 to TRBJ2-5; D may be TRBD1 (6 bases). The CDR3 sequence is 16 residues long. CDR1 is SGDLS, CDR2 YYNGEE, per germline. V shed 0 bases and J shed 4 bases, with 16 bases lying between them. The CDR3 sequence: CASSVEARGHRETQYF. The CDR3 DNA follows: TGTGCCAGCAGCGTAGAAGCCCGGGGACATAGAGAGACCCAGTACTTC.

This clone was picked up one time. The chain carries TRBV6-7 and TRBJ2-3; TRBD2 matches 8 bases. TRBV6-7 is an open reading frame, and its role is uncertain. Trimming at V came to 2 bases and at J to 3 bases, leaving 10 bases not matched to a gene. The CDR3 has 17 amino acids. The CDR3 sequence is CASSYRPSGSGTDTQYF. Written as DNA, the CDR3 is TGTGCCAGCAGTTACCGCCCCAGCGGGAGCGGGACAGATACGCAGTATTTT.

J is TRBJ1-6 and V is TRBV25-1, with D hard to call. Germline-derived CDR1 and CDR2 are MGHDK and SYGVNS. The germline V and J ends were trimmed by 2 bases and 7 bases, with 12 bases remaining between them. The CDR3 totals 15 residues. In DNA, the CDR3 is TGTGCCAGCAGTGAAAAGATCAACCGGAATTCACCCCTCCACTTT. Its translation is CASSEKINRNSPLHF. The complete variable domain, with remaining parts taken from reference TRBV25-1 and TRBJ1-6, reads EADIYQTPRYLVIGTGKKITLECSQTMGHDKMYWYQQDPGMELHLIHYSYGVNSTEKGDLSSESTVSRIRTEHFPLTLESARPSHTSQYLCASSEKINRNSPLHFGNGTRLTVT.

The rearrangement uses TRBV29-1 and TRBJ2-6, with 9 bases lining up with TRBD2. From germline, CDR1 is SQVTM and CDR2 ANQGSEA. CDR3 size: 16 residues. Losses at the gene ends were 7 bases for V and 0 bases for J; bases not matched to a gene: 7. Written as DNA, the CDR3 is TGCAGCGCAACCCTAGCGGGAAACTCTGGGGCCAACGTCCTGACTTTC. Its protein product is CSATLAGNSGANVLTF. Filled out from reference TRBV29-1 and TRBJ2-6, the complete variable domain reads SAVISQKPSRDICQRGTSLTIQCQVDSQVTMMFWYRQQPGQSLTLIATANQGSEATYESGFVIDKFPISRPNLTFSTLTVSNMSPEDSSIYLCSATLAGNSGANVLTFGAGSRLTVL.

The rearrangement links TRBV5-4 to TRBJ1-2; D uncertain. Germline-derived CDR1 and CDR2 are SGHNT and YYREEE (reference sequence). Trimming removed 5 bases at V and 4 bases at J, with 15 bases between. CDR3 size: 14 residues. The CDR3 protein is CASRAETGIYGYTF. The CDR3 nucleotides are TGTGCCAGCAGAGCAGAAACGGGAATCTATGGCTACACCTTC.

This chain connects TRBV5-1 to TRBJ2-7; tentative D call: TRBD1 (6 bases). The CDR3 is made up of 15 amino acids. The ends were cut back, 0 bases at V and 2 bases at J, with 12 bases in the middle. CDR1 SGHRS and CDR2 YFSETQ come from the germline V gene. The CDR3 DNA reads as TGCGCCAGCAGCTTGGGTGGACAGCCGACCTACGAGCAGTACTTC. Amino acid sequence: CASSLGGQPTYEQYF.

This clone was detected only once. The chain joins TRBV9 to TRBJ1-2, with 8 bases aligning to TRBD1. The CDR3 has 15 residues. The ends lost 0 bases at V and 6 bases at J; junction bases unmatched: 7. Per germline, CDR1 SGDLS and CDR2 YYNGEE. CDR3 DNA sequence: TGTGCCAGCAGCGTAGCTTCGGACAGGGAGGATGGCTACACCTTC. Protein: CASSVASDREDGYTF.

V usage is TRBV5-1 and J usage is TRBJ2-3, with TRBD2 matching 12 bases. CDR1 is SGHRS, CDR2 YFSETQ, per germline. The CDR3 runs 18 residues. V gave up 4 bases and J gave up 2 bases; unmatched junction bases: 11. The CDR3 bases are TGCGCCAGCAGCCTATTCCTAGCGGGGGGGTACATCACAGATACGCAGTATTTT. It is translated as CASSLFLAGGYITDTQYF.

This sequence joins TRBV5-8 and TRBJ2-7; the D gene is possibly TRBD1 (5 bases). Germline V gene sequence: CDR1 SGHTS, CDR2 YDEGEE. The CDR3 has 15 residues. Trimming took 4 bases from V and 3 from J, leaving 17 bases between them. CDR3 region: CASSTGNAGLYEQYF. As DNA, the CDR3 is TGTGCCAGCAGCACTGGGAATGCAGGGCTCTACGAGCAGTACTTC.

This clone has a handful of counts. This chain uses TRBV6-1 with TRBJ1-6; 12 bases line up with TRBD1. V lost 3 bases to trimming and J lost 10 bases; unmatched junction nucleotides: 1. The CDR3 is 14 amino acids. Germline assignment: CDR1 MNHNS and CDR2 SASEGT. This CDR3 is CASSEGTGGSPLHF. Here the CDR3 DNA reads TGTGCCAGCAGTGAGGGGACAGGGGGCTCACCCCTCCACTTT.

Only a few counts were recorded for this clone. V usage is TRBV5-1 and J usage is TRBJ2-1; 7 positions agree with TRBD2. Germline loops: CDR1 SGHRS, CDR2 YFSETQ. The CDR3 loop spans 17 amino acids. V lost 0 bases and J lost 2; bases outside the gene matches: 8. The CDR3 nucleotides read TGCGCCAGCAGCTTGGTTGCTTGGGGGGGGGCCTACAATGAGCAGTTCTTC. Its translation: CASSLVAWGGAYNEQFF.

This chain connects TRBV19 to TRBJ2-7, with D possibly being TRBD1 (6 bases). CDR1 LNHDA and CDR2 SQIVND come from the germline V gene (reference sequence). This CDR3 is 16 amino acids long. The ends were cut back, 3 bases at V and 4 bases at J, with 19 bases in the middle. The CDR3 coding sequence is TGTGCCAGTAGTATGGGGATAACAGGGTTAAGATACGAGCAGTACTTC. Translating gives CASSMGITGLRYEQYF.

The chain's CDR3 is CASSAQGNTGELFF. The CDR3 DNA is TGCGCCAGCAGCGCTCAGGGTAACACCGGGGAGCTGTTTTTT. V usage is TRBV5-1 and J usage is TRBJ2-2; possibly TRBD1 for D (5 bases). Germline V gene sequence: CDR1 SGHRS, CDR2 YFSETQ. The CDR3 is 14 residues long. The V and J ends lost 4 bases and 2 bases respectively, with 9 bases between them.

This rearrangement joins TRBV30 to TRBJ2-3; D is uncertain. This CDR3 has 15 residues. Looked up from germline, CDR1 is GTSNPN and CDR2 is SVGIG (reference sequence). Trimming left V 2 bases short and J 6 bases short, with 18 bases between. CDR3 amino acids: CAWSFLGSLGDTQYF. Written as DNA, the CDR3 is TGTGCCTGGAGTTTCCTCGGGTCACTTGGGGATACGCAGTATTTT.

For the CDR3, the DNA is TGTGCCAGACACCGGGACAGGGCTACACCCCTCCACTTT. It specifies CARHRDRATPLHF. V gene TRBV2 combines with J gene TRBJ1-6; 9 bases are shared with TRBD1. V lost 9 bases and J lost 11; bases outside the gene matches: 8. The CDR3 extends over 13 amino acids. Germline V CDR1 and CDR2: SNHLY, FYNNEI.

V is TRBV5-1 and J is TRBJ1-1; tentatively, D is TRBD1 (5 bases). Trimming took 3 bases from V and 4 from J, leaving 16 bases between them. CDR3 length: 15 amino acids. Germline CDR1 SGHRS, CDR2 YFSETQ. The CDR3 region has the DNA TGCGCCAGCAGCTGGGGACTACAAGGGAGCACTGAAGCTTTCTTT. It encodes CASSWGLQGSTEAFF.

V is TRBV28 and J is TRBJ2-3, with D maybe TRBD2 (7 bases). The CDR3 totals 15 residues. CDR1 and CDR2 (germline): MDHEN, SYDVKM. V was cut by 5 bases and J by 2 bases, with 14 bases left in between. CDR3 in amino acids: CASSGGGADTDTQYF. The CDR3 bases are TGTGCCAGCAGTGGTGGGGGGGCCGACACAGATACGCAGTATTTT.

V gene TRBV6-6 combines with J gene TRBJ1-5; possibly TRBD1 for D (6 bases). V was pared by 6 bases and J by 2 bases, with 11 bases between. Germline-derived CDR1 and CDR2 are MNHNY and SVGAGI (reference sequence). The CDR3 is 14 residues long. CDR3 sequence: CASRGHEGNQPQHF. The CDR3 nucleotides read TGTGCCAGCAGGGGACACGAGGGCAATCAGCCCCAGCATTTT.

The chain uses TRBV2 and TRBJ2-7; weak D call: TRBD1 (6 bases). Deletions cut 5 bases from V and 0 bases from J, with 8 bases between. Germline CDR1 and CDR2: SNHLY and FYNNEI. The CDR3 sequence is 13 residues long. CDR3: CASSWDNSYEQYF. Here the CDR3 DNA reads TGTGCCAGCAGTTGGGACAACTCCTACGAGCAGTACTTC. The whole variable domain, remainder taken from reference TRBV2 and TRBJ2-7, is EPEVTQTPSHQVTQMGQEVILRCVPISNHLYFYWYRQILGQKVEFLVSFYNNEISEKSEIFDDQFSVERPDGSNFTLKIRSTKLEDSAMYFCASSWDNSYEQYFGPGTRLTVT.

The V and J genes are TRBV11-3 and TRBJ2-2; D remains ambiguous. The CDR3 runs 13 residues. Per the germline V gene, CDR1 is SGHNT and CDR2 is YENEEA. Trimming cost V 0 bases and J 6 bases, with 5 bases left between them. CDR3 sequence (DNA): TGTGCCAGCAGCTTAGAATTCGCCGGGGAGCTGTTTTTT. Protein: CASSLEFAGELFF.

The chain has TRBV10-2 and TRBJ2-7; no clear D gene. CDR3 length equals 12 residues. Trimming shortened V by 4 bases and J by 3 bases, and 7 bases separated the two germline ends. Germline assignment: CDR1 WSHSY and CDR2 SAAADI. As DNA, the CDR3 is TGCGCCAGCAGTGCTTATTTCTACGAGCAGTACTTC. Amino acids: CASSAYFYEQYF.

This chain connects TRBV5-1 to TRBJ1-2, with 7 bases lining up with TRBD1. The V gene end was trimmed by 2 bases and the J gene end by 9 bases; junction bases not matched to a gene: 7. The germline gives CDR1 SGHRS, CDR2 YFSETQ. The CDR3 has 13 amino acids. The CDR3 DNA sequence: TGCGCCAGCAGCTTATACCAACAGGGGAGCTACACCTTC. It encodes CASSLYQQGSYTF.